This T cell receptor beta chain derives from a study of breast tumors, draining lymph nodes, adjacent tissues. TCRdb re-called the multiplex PCR reads through MiXCR, storing one row per CDR3 protein. This sample has 80,000 to 130,000 distinct CDR3 sequences, with approximately 21% found just once. The germline V gene has CDR1 DFQATT and CDR2 SNEGSKA (reference sequence). V shed 6 bases and J 4 bases; nucleotides not matched to a gene: 8. The CDR3 spans 14 residues. Regarding the study as a whole: Data fit most tumor T cells coming from lymph node, expanding in tumor.

The lymph nodes were axillary draining lymph nodes from breast cancer patients. Details on this clonotype: Its matching antigen is unknown.

This chain uses TRBV20-1 with TRBJ2-3; 9 bases align to TRBD2. Sequenced sample: axillary lymph node tissue. This sequence was found in a female donor with breast cancer. Some clones in this sample may be carry-over from other donors' samples. The CDR3 nucleotides are TGCAGTGCCCTCAGCGGGAGGAGGGCAGATACGCAGTATTTT. Translating it yields CSALSGRRADTQYF.